The 14 T cell receptor beta chains presented below share a single source sample, sequenced in a study of OX40 agonist ivuxolimab in advanced cancers. The library was generated by the immunoSEQ multiplex PCR assay. As stored in TCRdb, this immuneACCESS dataset retains in-frame rearrangements with V and J assigned. A fraction of the clones does not appear; measured against another copy, unresolved V genes explain less than half of the discrepancy, and the remainder lacks a known reason. For this sample the table gives under 75,000 clones, of which about four fifths were detected only once. The top ten clones comprise around 1% of the sample. The source was CD4+ or CD8+ T cells sorted from blood, collected in a trial of the OX40 agonist ivuxolimab. The receptor set was obtained from an adult with an advanced solid tumor such as melanoma, head and neck, liver or kidney cancer.

V gene TRBV7-8 combines with J gene TRBJ1-5, with D maybe TRBD1 (5 bases). The length of the CDR3 is 16 residues. The ends were cut back, 5 bases at V and 6 bases at J, with 20 bases in the middle. Germline CDR1 and CDR2: SGHVS and FQNEAQ. This CDR3 reads CASSLTGRGGGQPQHF. The CDR3, as DNA: TGTGCCAGCAGCCTGACCGGGAGGGGTGGGGGTCAGCCCCAGCATTTT. Full variable domain (remainder filled in from reference TRBV7-8 and TRBJ1-5): GAGVSQSPRYKVAKRGQDVALRCDPISGHVSLFWYQQALGQGPEFLTYFQNEAQLDKSGLPSDRFFAERPEGSVSTLKIQRTQQEDSAVYLCASSLTGRGGGQPQHFGDGTRLSIL.

J is TRBJ2-3 and V is TRBV19, with 11 bases matching TRBD1. The germline CDR1 and CDR2 sequences are LNHDA and SQIVND (reference sequence). The junction had 3 bases not matched to a gene; V was cut back by 6 bases and J by 4 bases. This CDR3 has 14 residues. CDR3 nucleotide sequence: TGTGCCAGTAGGGACAGGGGGCGAGCAGATACGCAGTATTTT. It encodes CASRDRGRADTQYF.

This chain uses TRBV6-6 with TRBJ1-5, with D possibly being TRBD1 (6 bases). The CDR3 contains 13 residues. Germline loops: CDR1 MNHNY, CDR2 SVGAGI (reference sequence). Trimming pared 11 bases from V and 4 bases from J, leaving 15 bases between. The CDR3 DNA sequence: TGTGCCGGGGGGTCACAGGGTAATCAGCCCCAGCATTTT. Amino acids: CAGGSQGNQPQHF.

This clone was counted once. This chain uses TRBV20-1 with TRBJ2-7; D gene ambiguous. The germline V gene encodes CDR1 DFQATT and CDR2 SNEGSKA (reference sequence). Trimming cost V 5 bases and J 1 base, with 6 bases left between them. The length of the CDR3 is 11 residues. The CDR3 region has the DNA TGCAGTGCTGCGGCATCCTACGAGCAGTACTTC. It encodes CSAAASYEQYF.

V gene TRBV27 combines with J gene TRBJ2-3; the D gene is possibly TRBD1 (6 bases). Between the trimmed V and J ends, which lost 3 bases and 5 bases, there was a span of 12 bases. CDR1 is MNHEY and CDR2 is SMNVEV in the germline V gene (reference sequence). The CDR3 covers 14 residues. Here the CDR3 reads CASSFPGVEDTQYF. CDR3 in DNA: TGTGCCAGCAGTTTCCCAGGGGTCGAAGATACGCAGTATTTT.

This chain joins TRBV2 and TRBJ1-3; D ambiguous. This CDR3 region has 13 residues. Germline V gives CDR1 SNHLY, CDR2 FYNNEI. With 7 bases removed from V and 0 bases from J, the gap between germline ends came to 7 bases. CDR3 residues: CASTRPSGNTIYF. CDR3 nucleotides: TGTGCCAGCACCAGACCCTCTGGAAACACCATATATTTT. Full variable domain (remainder filled in from reference TRBV2 and TRBJ1-3): EPEVTQTPSHQVTQMGQEVILRCVPISNHLYFYWYRQILGQKVEFLVSFYNNEISEKSEIFDDQFSVERPDGSNFTLKIRSTKLEDSAMYFCASTRPSGNTIYFGEGSWLTVV.

This clone is medium-sized by share. The V gene is TRBV7-2, the J gene TRBJ1-5, with 8 nucleotides matching TRBD1. CDR3 length: 14 amino acids. V shed 4 bases and J 4 bases; nucleotides not matched to a gene: 3. CDR1 is SGHTA and CDR2 is FQGNSA in the germline V gene. The CDR3 DNA reads TGTGCCAGCAGCTCAACAGGGGGGAATCAGCCCCAGCATTTT. It translates to CASSSTGGNQPQHF.

V is TRBV7-8 and J is TRBJ1-5; tentative D call: TRBD1 (5 bases). The CDR3 totals 15 residues. Germline CDR1 and CDR2: SGHVS and FQNEAQ. The ends were cut back, 2 bases at V and 3 bases at J, with 11 bases in the middle. The CDR3 coding sequence is TGTGCCAGCAGCTTAAGTGGGACGCACAATCAGCCCCAGCATTTT. Encoded protein: CASSLSGTHNQPQHF.

The rearrangement links TRBV5-1 to TRBJ2-2; D remains ambiguous. CDR3 size: 15 residues. The germline CDR1 and CDR2 sequences are SGHRS and YFSETQ. The V gene lost 4 bases and the J gene lost 9 bases, with 19 bases spanning the gap. The CDR3 sequence: CASSPDSLSLRELFF. In DNA form, the CDR3 reads TGCGCCAGCAGCCCCGACTCCTTATCGCTCAGGGAGCTGTTTTTT.

This chain uses TRBV28 with TRBJ2-7, with D maybe TRBD1 (5 bases). V was pared by 5 bases and J by 1 base, with 15 bases between. Germline CDR1 MDHEN, CDR2 SYDVKM. This CDR3 spans 15 amino acids. The CDR3 here is CASSPADSFSYEQYF. The CDR3 region has the DNA TGTGCCAGCAGTCCCGCTGACAGTTTTTCCTACGAGCAGTACTTC.

The rearrangement joins TRBV15 to TRBJ1-1; D unclear. The CDR3 extends over 12 amino acids. The V end was cut by 2 bases, the J end by 1 base, with 2 bases between. Germline V gives CDR1 LNHNV, CDR2 YYDKDF (reference sequence). In nucleotides, the CDR3 is TGTGCCACCAGCAGACCGAACACTGAAGCTTTCTTT. It encodes CATSRPNTEAFF.

V is TRBV5-4 and J is TRBJ2-1, with TRBD2 matching 7 bases. Per the germline V gene, CDR1 is SGHNT and CDR2 is YYREEE (reference sequence). Trimming took 0 bases from V and 6 from J; bases not matched to a gene: 6. This CDR3 spans 15 amino acids. CDR3 amino acids: CASSLAWRGSNEQFF. The CDR3 DNA follows: TGTGCCAGCAGCTTGGCCTGGCGGGGGAGCAATGAGCAGTTCTTC. Together with reference TRBV5-4 and TRBJ2-1, the CDR3 gives the full variable domain: ETGVTQSPTHLIKTRGQQVTLRCSSQSGHNTVSWYQQALGQGPQFIFQYYREEENGRGNFPPRFSGLQFPNYSSELNVNALELDDSALYLCASSLAWRGSNEQFFGPGTRLTVL.

The chain carries TRBV4-2 and TRBJ1-1; TRBD1 might be the D (6 bases). The CDR3 covers 16 residues. The germline V gene has CDR1 LGHNA and CDR2 YNFKEQ. Deletions cut 4 bases from V and 4 bases from J, with 19 bases between. The CDR3 DNA reads as TGTGCCAGCAGCCCCTTTATGGAAGGGGGGAGCACTGAAGCTTTCTTT. It specifies CASSPFMEGGSTEAFF.

The CDR3 coding sequence is TGCAGCGTCGAGACAGGGTCCTACGAGCAGTACTTC. Encoded protein: CSVETGSYEQYF. The chain uses TRBV29-1 and TRBJ2-7; 7 bases agree with TRBD1. There are 12 residues in the CDR3. Unmatched junction bases numbered 3, after V lost 6 bases and J lost 1 base. Germline CDR1 SQVTM, CDR2 ANQGSEA.